This entry lists 3 T cell receptor beta chains sequenced from one sample in a study of graft-versus-host responses after intestinal transplantation. Graft tissue was processed to release intraepithelial and lamina propria lymphocytes. The table came from immunoSEQ multiplex PCR; TCRdb's copy has only in-frame clones and leaves some out. In the table there are roughly 7,000 clones, about three quarters of which are singletons. Sequencing was performed on ileum tissue, taken approximately 230 days after intestinal transplant. These receptor sequences come from a human patient who received an intestinal transplant, so some T cells may come from the graft donor.

The rearrangement links TRBV5-6 to TRBJ2-7; the D gene is possibly TRBD1 (6 bases). V was cut by 4 bases and J by 1 base, with 12 bases left in between. CDR3 length: 14 amino acids. The germline V gene has CDR1 SGHDT and CDR2 YYEEEE. CDR3 sequence reads: CASSLVGASYEQYF. CDR3 nucleotide sequence: TGTGCCAGCAGCCTTGTGGGGGCTTCCTACGAGCAGTACTTC.

This clone was counted between two and nine times. J is TRBJ2-5 and V is TRBV5-6; D is uncertain. This CDR3 comprises 11 residues. Per germline, CDR1 SGHDT and CDR2 YYEEEE. The ends were cut back, 4 bases at V and 4 bases at J, with 5 bases in the middle. Here the CDR3 DNA reads TGTGCCAGCAGCCAGCGAGAGACCCAGTACTTC. Its translation is CASSQRETQYF.

The V gene is TRBV6-5, the J gene TRBJ2-1; TRBD1 is a possible D gene (6 bases). Germline lookup yields CDR1 MNHEY and CDR2 SVGAGI. CDR3 length: 15 amino acids. V lost 1 base to trimming and J lost 8 bases, with 15 bases between them. The CDR3 sequence is CASSYFRTAGHEQFF. In DNA form, the CDR3 reads TGTGCCAGCAGTTACTTCAGGACAGCTGGGCATGAGCAGTTCTTC.